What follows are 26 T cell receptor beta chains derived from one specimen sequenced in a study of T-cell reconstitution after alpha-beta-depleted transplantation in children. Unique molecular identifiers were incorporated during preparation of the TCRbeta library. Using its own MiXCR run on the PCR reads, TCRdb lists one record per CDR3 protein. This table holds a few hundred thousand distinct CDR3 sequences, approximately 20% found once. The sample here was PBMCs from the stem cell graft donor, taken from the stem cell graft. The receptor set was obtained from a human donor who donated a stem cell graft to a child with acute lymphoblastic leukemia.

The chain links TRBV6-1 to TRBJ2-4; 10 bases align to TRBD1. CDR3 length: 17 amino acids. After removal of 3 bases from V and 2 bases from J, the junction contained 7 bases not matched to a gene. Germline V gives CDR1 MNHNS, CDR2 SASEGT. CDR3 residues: CASSDYRDRGPKNIQYF. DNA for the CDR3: TGTGCCAGCAGTGACTACCGGGACAGGGGCCCCAAAAACATTCAGTACTTC.

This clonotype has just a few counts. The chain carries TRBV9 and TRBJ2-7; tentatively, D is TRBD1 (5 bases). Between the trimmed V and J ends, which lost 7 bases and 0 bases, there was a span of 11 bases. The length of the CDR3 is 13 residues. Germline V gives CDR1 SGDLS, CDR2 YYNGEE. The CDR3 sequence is CASSRTPSYEQYF. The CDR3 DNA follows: TGTGCCAGCTCACGGACACCCTCCTACGAGCAGTACTTC.

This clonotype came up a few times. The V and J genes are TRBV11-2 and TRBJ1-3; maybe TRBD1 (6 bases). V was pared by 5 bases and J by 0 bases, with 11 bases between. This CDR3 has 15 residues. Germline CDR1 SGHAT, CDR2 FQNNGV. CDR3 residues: CASSPGQYSGNTIYF. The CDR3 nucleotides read TGTGCCAGCAGCCCCGGACAGTACTCTGGAAACACCATATATTTT.

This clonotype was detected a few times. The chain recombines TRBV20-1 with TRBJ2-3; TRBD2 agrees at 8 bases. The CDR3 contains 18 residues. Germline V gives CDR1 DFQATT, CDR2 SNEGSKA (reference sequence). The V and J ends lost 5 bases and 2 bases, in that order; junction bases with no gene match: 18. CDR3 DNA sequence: TGCAGTGCTCAGCTACTCATACGGGGGGGCGAGTACACAGATACGCAGTATTTT. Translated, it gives CSAQLLIRGGEYTDTQYF.

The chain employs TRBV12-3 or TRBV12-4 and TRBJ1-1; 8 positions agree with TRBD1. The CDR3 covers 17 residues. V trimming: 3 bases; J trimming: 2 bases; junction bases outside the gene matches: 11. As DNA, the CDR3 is TGTGCCAGCAGTTTGGGACAGGCGGCGTTCGTAAACACTGAAGCTTTCTTT. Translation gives CASSLGQAAFVNTEAFF.

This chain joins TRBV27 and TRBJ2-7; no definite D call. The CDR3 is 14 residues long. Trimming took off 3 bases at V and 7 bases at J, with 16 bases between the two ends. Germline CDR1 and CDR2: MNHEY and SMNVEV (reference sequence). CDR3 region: CASSLRTPPGEQYF. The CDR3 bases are TGTGCCAGCAGTTTGAGGACGCCCCCCGGTGAGCAGTACTTC.

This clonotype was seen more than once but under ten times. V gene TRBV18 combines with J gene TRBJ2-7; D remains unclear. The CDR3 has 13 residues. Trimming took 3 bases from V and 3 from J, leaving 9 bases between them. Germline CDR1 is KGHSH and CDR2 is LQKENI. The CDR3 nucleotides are TGTGCCAGCTCACCGACTGCCGACTACGAGCAGTACTTC. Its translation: CASSPTADYEQYF.

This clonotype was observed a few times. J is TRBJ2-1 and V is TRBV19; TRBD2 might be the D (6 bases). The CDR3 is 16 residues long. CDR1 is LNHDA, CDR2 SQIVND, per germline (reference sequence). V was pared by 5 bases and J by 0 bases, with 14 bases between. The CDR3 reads CASSPGSGSSYNEQFF. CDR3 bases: TGTGCCAGTAGTCCCGGTAGCGGAAGCTCCTACAATGAGCAGTTCTTC.

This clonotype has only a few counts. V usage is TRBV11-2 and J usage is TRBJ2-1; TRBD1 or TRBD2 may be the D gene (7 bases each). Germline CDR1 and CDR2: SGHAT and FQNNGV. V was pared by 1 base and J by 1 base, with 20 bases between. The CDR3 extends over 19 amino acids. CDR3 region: CASSLGGGGGGSSYNEQFF. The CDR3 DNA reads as TGTGCCAGCAGCTTAGGGGGTGGAGGGGGCGGGAGTTCCTACAATGAGCAGTTCTTC.

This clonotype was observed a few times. The CDR3 loop is CASSLEPPSGRGETQYF. The CDR3 nucleotides are TGTGCCAGCAGCCTCGAACCCCCTAGCGGGAGAGGAGAGACCCAGTACTTC. This chain uses TRBV3-1 with TRBJ2-5; 10 bases match TRBD2. Germline CDR1 is LGHDT and CDR2 is YNNKEL (reference sequence). The CDR3 length is 17 residues. Trimming cost V 4 bases and J 4 bases; bases outside gene matches: 12.

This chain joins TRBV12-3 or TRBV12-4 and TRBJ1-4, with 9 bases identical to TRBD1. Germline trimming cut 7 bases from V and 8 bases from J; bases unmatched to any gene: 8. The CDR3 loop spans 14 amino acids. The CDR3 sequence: CASKRDRVSEKLFF. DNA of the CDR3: TGTGCCAGCAAAAGGGACAGGGTATCGGAAAAACTGTTTTTT.

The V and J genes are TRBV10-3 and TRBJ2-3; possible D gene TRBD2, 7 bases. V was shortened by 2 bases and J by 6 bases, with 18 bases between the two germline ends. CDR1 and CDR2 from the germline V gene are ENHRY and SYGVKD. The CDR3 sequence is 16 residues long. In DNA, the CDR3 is TGTGCCATCAGTGAGGAAGGGGGGGCGGGAGCCGATACGCAGTATTTT. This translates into CAISEEGGAGADTQYF.

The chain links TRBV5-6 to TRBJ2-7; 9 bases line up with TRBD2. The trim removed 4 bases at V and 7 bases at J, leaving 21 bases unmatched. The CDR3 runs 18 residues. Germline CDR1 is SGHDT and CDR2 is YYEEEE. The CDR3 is CASSGGWGGLAWKEEQYF. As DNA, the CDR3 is TGTGCCAGCAGCGGAGGATGGGGAGGACTAGCGTGGAAAGAAGAGCAGTACTTC.

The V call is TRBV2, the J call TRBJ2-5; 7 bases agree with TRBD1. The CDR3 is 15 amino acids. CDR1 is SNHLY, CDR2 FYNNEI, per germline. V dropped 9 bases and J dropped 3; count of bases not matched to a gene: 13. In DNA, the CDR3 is TGTGCCAGTTGGAGTCGTCGGACAGGAGAAGAGACCCAGTACTTC. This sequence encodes CASWSRRTGEETQYF.

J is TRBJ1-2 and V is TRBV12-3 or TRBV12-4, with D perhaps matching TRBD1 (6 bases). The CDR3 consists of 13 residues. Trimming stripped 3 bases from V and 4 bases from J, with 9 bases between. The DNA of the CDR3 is TGTGCCAGCAGTTTCGACAGGCGCTATGGCTACACCTTC. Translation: CASSFDRRYGYTF.

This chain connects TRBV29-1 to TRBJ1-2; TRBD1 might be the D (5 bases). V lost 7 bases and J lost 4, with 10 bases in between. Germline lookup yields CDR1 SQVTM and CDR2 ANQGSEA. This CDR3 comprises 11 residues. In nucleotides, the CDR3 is TGCAGCGCTTACGACAGCTATGGCTACACCTTC. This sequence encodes CSAYDSYGYTF.

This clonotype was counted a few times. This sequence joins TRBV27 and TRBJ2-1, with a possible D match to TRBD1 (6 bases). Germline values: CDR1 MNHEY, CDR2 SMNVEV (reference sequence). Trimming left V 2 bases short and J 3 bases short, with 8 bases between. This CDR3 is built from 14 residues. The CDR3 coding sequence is TGTGCCAGCAGTTTAAACAGGGACTACAATGAGCAGTTCTTC. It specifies CASSLNRDYNEQFF.

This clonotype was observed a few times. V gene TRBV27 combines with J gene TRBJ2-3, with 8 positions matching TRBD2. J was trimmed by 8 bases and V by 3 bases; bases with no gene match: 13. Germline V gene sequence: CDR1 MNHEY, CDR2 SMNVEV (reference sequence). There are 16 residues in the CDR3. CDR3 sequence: CASSLALAGDPGTQYF. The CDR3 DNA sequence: TGTGCCAGCAGTTTGGCGCTAGCGGGCGACCCAGGTACGCAGTATTTT.

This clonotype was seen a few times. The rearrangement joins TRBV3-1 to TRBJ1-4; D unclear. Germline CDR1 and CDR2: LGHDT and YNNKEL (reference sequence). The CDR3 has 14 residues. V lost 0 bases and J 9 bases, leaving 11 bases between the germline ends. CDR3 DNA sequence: TGTGCCAGCAGCCAAGAGCTGCGGACTCAAAAACTGTTTTTT. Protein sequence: CASSQELRTQKLFF.

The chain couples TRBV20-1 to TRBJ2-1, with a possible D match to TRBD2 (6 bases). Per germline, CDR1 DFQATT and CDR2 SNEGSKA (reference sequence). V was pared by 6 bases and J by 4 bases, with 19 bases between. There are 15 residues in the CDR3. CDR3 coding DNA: TGCAGTGCGGGTGGAGGGCGGGGAAAGTACAATGAGCAGTTCTTC. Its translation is CSAGGGRGKYNEQFF.

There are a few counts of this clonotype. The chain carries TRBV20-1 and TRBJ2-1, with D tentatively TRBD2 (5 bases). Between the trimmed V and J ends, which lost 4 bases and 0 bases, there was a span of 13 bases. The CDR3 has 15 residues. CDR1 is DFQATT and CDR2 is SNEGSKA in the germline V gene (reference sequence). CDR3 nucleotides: TGCAGTGCTACCCGGACCGGGAACTCCTACAATGAGCAGTTCTTC. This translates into CSATRTGNSYNEQFF.

Here the CDR3 reads CASSPFRERQETQYF. For the CDR3, the DNA is TGCGCCAGCAGCCCCTTTCGGGAGCGACAAGAGACCCAGTACTTC. This sequence joins TRBV5-1 and TRBJ2-5, with TRBD2 as a possible D gene (6 bases). Deletions cut 4 bases from V and 2 bases from J, with 15 bases between. Germline CDR1 is SGHRS and CDR2 is YFSETQ. This CDR3 is 15 amino acids long.

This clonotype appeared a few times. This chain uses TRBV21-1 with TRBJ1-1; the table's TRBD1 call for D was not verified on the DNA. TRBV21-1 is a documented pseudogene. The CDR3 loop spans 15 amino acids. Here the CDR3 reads CASTSEGRENTEAFF. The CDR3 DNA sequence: TGTGCCAGCACCTCAGAAGGCAGGGAGAACACTGAAGCTTTCTTT.

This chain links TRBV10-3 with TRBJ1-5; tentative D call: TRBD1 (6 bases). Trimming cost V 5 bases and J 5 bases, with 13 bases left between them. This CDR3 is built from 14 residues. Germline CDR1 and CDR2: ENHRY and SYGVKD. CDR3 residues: CAISTTGLDQPQHF. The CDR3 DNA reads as TGTGCCATCAGTACAACAGGGTTGGATCAGCCCCAGCATTTT.

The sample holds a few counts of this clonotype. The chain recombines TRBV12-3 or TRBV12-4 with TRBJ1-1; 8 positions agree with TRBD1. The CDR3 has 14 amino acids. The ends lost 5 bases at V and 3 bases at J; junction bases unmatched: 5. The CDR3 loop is CASSDAGGYTEAFF. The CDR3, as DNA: TGTGCCAGCAGTGACGCAGGGGGCTACACTGAAGCTTTCTTT.

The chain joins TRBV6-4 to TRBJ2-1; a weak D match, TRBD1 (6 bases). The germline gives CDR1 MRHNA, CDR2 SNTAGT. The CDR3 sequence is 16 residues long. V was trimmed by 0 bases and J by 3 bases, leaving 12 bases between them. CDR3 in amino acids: CASSDSGRGDYNEQFF. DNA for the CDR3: TGTGCCAGCAGTGACTCGGGCAGGGGCGACTACAATGAGCAGTTCTTC.